This TCR beta chain is from a study of CD8 T cells in ankylosing spondylitis. Study results and caveats: Seemingly distinctive of ankylosing spondylitis blood was a TCR beta motif formed by eight highly homologous variants. Disease-linked clones proved CD8+ and comparatively uncommon in peripheral blood. Prior literature has documented some motif variants in synovial fluid and blood from reactive arthritis. The study looked at matched synovial fluid samples from ankylosing spondylitis patients. Disease-linked clones were reported to be significantly enriched there.

This clonotype has just a few counts. What it recognizes is unknown. TCRdb re-called the 5' RACE reads with MiXCR, one entry per CDR3 protein. This sample has 750,000 to 850,000 distinct CDR3 sequences; about 11% occur once, and the top ten carry 0.45% to 0.6%. With 9 bases clipped from V and 2 bases from J, the junction kept 8 bases outside the gene matches. The CDR3 loop spans 15 amino acids. This chain links TRBV12-3 or TRBV12-4 with TRBJ1-1, with 11 nucleotides matching TRBD1. This TCR was recovered from a male donor with ankylosing spondylitis. Specimen: blood, either unsorted or a sorted T cell fraction (not recorded which). The CDR3 DNA reads TGTGCCAGTAAGACGGGACAGGGGGTCAACACTGAAGCTTTCTTT. Its protein product is CASKTGQGVNTEAFF.